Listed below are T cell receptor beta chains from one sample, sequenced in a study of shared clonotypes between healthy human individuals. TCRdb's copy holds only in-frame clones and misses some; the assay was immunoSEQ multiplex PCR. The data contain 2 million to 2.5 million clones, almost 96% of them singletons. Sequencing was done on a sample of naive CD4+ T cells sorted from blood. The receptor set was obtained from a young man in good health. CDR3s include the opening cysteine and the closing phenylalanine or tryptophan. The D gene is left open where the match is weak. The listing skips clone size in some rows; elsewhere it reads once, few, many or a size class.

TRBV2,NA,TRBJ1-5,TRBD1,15,TGTGCCATCAGGGGACAGGGGGATTCGGATCAGCCCCAGCATTTT,CAIRGQGDSDQPQHF
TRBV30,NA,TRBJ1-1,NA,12,TGTGCCTGGAGTCGGTTGAGCACTGAAGCTTTCTTT,CAWSRLSTEAFF
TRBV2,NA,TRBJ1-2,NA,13,TGTGCCAGCAGAAATACAGTGAGCTATGGCTACACCTTC,CASRNTVSYGYTF
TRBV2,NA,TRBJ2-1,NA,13,TGTGCCAGCAAAGAGACACTCCTCAATGAGCAGTTCTTC,CASKETLLNEQFF
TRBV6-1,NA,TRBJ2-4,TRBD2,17,TGTGCCAGCAGTGAAGTGGGACTAGCGGTAGCCAAAAACATTCAGTACTTC,CASSEVGLAVAKNIQYF
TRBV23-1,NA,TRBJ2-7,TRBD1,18,TGCGCCAGCAGTCAAGGGGACAGGGGGACGAAAAAGACCTACGAGCAGTACTTC,CASSQGDRGTKKTYEQYF
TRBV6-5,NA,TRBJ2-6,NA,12,TGTGCCAGCACCCAGGGGGCCAACGTCCTGACTTTC,CASTQGANVLTF
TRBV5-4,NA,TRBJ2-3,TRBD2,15,TGTGCCAGCGGAGCGGGGGGTTACAGCACAGATACGCAGTATTTT,CASGAGGYSTDTQYF
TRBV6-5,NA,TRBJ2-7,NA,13,TGTGCCAGCAGTTACAGGTGGGGCTACGAGCAGTACTTC,CASSYRWGYEQYF
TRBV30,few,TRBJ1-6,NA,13,TGTGCCTGGACTGTACAGGGAGGTTCACCCCTCCACTTT,CAWTVQGGSPLHF
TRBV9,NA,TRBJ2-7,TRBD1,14,TGTGCCAGCAGCTACGGGACAGGTCTGGGGGAGCAGTACTTC,CASSYGTGLGEQYF
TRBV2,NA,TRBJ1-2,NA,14,TGTGCCAGCAGTCCCCTTTGGACAGCCCATGGCTACACCTTC,CASSPLWTAHGYTF